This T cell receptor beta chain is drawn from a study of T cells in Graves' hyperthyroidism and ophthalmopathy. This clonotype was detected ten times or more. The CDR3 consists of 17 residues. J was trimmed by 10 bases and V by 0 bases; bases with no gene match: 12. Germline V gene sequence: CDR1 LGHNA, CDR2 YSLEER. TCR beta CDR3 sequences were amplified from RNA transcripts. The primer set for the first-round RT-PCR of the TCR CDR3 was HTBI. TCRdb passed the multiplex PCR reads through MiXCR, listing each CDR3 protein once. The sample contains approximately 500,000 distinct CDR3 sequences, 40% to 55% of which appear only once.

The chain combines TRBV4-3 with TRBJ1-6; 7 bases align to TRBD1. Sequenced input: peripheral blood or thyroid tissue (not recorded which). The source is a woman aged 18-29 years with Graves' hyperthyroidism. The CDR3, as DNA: TGCGCCAGCAGCCAAGAAATCGTGACAGGGACAGTCTCACCCCTCCACTTT. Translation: CASSQEIVTGTVSPLHF.